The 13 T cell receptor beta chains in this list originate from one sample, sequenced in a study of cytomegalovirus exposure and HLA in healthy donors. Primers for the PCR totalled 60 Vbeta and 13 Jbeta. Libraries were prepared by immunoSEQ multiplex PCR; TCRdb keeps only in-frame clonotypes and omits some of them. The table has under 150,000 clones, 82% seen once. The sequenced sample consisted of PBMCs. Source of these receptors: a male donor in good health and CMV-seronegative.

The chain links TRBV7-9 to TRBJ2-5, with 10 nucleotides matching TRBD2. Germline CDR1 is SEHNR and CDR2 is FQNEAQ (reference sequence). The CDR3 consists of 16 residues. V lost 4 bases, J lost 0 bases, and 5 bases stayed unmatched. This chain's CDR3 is CASSYLAGENQETQYF. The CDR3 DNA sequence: TGTGCCAGCAGCTACCTAGCGGGAGAGAACCAAGAGACCCAGTACTTC.

The CDR3 protein is CASSSFRDRTEAFF. The CDR3 DNA sequence: TGTGCCAGCAGTTCCTTCCGGGATCGGACTGAAGCTTTCTTT. This chain links TRBV6-5 with TRBJ1-1; D not certain. Germline lookup yields CDR1 MNHEY and CDR2 SVGAGI. Trimming removed 4 bases at V and 5 bases at J, with 14 bases between. The CDR3 length is 14 residues.

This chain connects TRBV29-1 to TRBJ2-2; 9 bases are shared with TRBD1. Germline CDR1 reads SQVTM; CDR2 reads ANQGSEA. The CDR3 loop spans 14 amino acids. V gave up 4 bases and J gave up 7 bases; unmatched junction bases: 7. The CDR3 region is CSVGRQGDHGELFF. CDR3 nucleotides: TGCAGCGTTGGGCGACAGGGGGATCACGGGGAGCTGTTTTTT.

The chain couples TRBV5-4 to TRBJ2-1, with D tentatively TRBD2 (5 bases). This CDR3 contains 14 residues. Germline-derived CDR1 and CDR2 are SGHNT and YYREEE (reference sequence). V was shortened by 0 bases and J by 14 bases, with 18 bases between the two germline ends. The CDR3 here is CASSLAGNRHLKFF. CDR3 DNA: TGTGCCAGCAGCTTGGCCGGGAATCGACACCTTAAGTTCTTC.

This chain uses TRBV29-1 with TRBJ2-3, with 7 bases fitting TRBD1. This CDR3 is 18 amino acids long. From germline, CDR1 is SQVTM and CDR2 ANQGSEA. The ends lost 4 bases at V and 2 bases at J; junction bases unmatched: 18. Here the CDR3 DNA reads TGCAGCGTTGGTTTTTCTCATGATACAGGGGCCAACACAGATACGCAGTATTTT. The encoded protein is CSVGFSHDTGANTDTQYF.

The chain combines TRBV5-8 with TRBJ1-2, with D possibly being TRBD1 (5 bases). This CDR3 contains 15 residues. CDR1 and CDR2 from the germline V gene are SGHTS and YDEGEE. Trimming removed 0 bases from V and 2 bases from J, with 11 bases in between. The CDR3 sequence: CASSLGAGINYGYTF. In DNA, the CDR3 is TGTGCCAGCAGCTTGGGAGCAGGGATCAACTATGGCTACACCTTC.

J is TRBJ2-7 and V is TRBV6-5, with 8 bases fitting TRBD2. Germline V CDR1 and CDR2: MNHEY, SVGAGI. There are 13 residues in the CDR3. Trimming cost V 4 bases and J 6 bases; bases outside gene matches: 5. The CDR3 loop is CASSSGLGGEQYF. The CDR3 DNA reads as TGTGCCAGCAGTTCGGGACTAGGGGGCGAGCAGTACTTC.

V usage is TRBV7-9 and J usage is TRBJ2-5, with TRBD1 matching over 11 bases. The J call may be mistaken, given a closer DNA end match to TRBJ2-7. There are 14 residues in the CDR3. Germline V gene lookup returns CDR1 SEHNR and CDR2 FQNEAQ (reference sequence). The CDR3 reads CASSPGQGANEQYF. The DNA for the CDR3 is TGTGCCAGCAGCCCTGGACAGGGGGCCAACGAGCAGTACTTC.

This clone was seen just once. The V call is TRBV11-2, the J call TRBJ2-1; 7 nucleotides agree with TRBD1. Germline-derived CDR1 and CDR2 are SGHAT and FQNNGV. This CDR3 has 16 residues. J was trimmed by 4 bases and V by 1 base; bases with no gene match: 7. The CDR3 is CASSLVRTGRYNEQFF. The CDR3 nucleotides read TGTGCCAGCAGCTTAGTAAGGACAGGTCGATACAATGAGCAGTTCTTC.

CDR3: CASSLGTGGNSPLHF. CDR3 DNA sequence: TGTGCCAGCAGCCTAGGGACAGGGGGGAATTCACCCCTCCACTTT. The chain is built from TRBV9 and TRBJ1-6; 11 bases line up with TRBD1. V was pared by 4 bases and J by 7 bases, with 4 bases of the junction left unmatched. CDR1 and CDR2 from the germline V gene are SGDLS and YYNGEE. This CDR3 region has 15 residues.

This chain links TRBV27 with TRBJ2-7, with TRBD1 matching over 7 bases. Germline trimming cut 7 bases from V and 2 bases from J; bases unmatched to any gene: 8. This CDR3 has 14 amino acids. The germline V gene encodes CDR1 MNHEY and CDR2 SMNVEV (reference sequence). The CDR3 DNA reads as TGTGCCAGCAAACGACAGGGCCGGACCTACGAGCAGTACTTC. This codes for CASKRQGRTYEQYF.

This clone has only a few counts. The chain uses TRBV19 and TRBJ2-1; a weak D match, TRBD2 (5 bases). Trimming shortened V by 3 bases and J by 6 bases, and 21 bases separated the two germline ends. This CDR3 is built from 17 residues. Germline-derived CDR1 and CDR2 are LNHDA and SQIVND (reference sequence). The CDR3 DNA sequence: TGTGCCAGTAGTATGAAGGCTAGCCGAACGTATGGCAATGAGCAGTTCTTC. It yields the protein CASSMKASRTYGNEQFF.

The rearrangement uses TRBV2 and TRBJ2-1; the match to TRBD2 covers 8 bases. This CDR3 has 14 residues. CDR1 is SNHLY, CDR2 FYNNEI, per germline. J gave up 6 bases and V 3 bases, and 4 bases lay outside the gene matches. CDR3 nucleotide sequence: TGTGCCAGCAGTGACGGGAGGGCCCCCAATGAGCAGTTCTTC. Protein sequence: CASSDGRAPNEQFF.